This TCR beta chain was captured by sequencing in a study of PD-L1 blockade in urothelial cancer. For the study at large: Enrolled patients had been treated previously with 0 to 3 chemotherapy regimens. Median T cell yield per blood sample was 110,000 to 150,000 cells.

The templates were synthetic TCR analogs, and they were spiked into each PCR. Data came from immunoSEQ multiplex PCR; TCRdb stores just in-frame clones and leaves some out. The data show roughly 63,000 clones, roughly four fifths seen once. Regarding this clone: The target antigen is unknown.

Study-wide points: Pretreatment TCR clonality in blood, when below the median, was predictive of better survival.

Time point given: pretreatment peripheral blood. This sample comprised PBMCs, obtained around atezolizumab (anti-PD-L1) treatment. This clonotype originated in a man aged 70 or older with urothelial cancer.

The CDR3 sequence is CASSLGLAGVETQYF. CDR3 in DNA: TGTGCCAGCAGCTTGGGACTAGCGGGCGTAGAGACCCAGTACTTC. The chain has TRBV11-2 and TRBJ2-5; 12 nucleotides match TRBD2. Germline V gives CDR1 SGHAT, CDR2 FQNNGV. V was pared by 3 bases and J by 4 bases, with 3 bases of the junction left unmatched. CDR3 length: 15 amino acids.